This record concerns one T cell receptor (beta chain) sequence. Its specificity is not known. All patients experienced relapse after autologous stem cell transplantation, and brentuximab vedotin exposure was variable. The sample is drawn from a study of PD-1 blockade in classical Hodgkin lymphoma. Study-wide findings and caveats: The repertoire differences lack a defined cause, possibly disease activity or prior therapy.

The CDR3 runs to 16 residues. Trimming shortened V by 6 bases and J by 2 bases, and 18 bases separated the two germline ends. Per germline, CDR1 LNHDA and CDR2 SQIVND (reference sequence). TCRdb's copy holds only in-frame clones and misses some; the assay was immunoSEQ multiplex PCR. The sample contains some 23,000 clones, roughly 77% of which appear only once. The specimen comprised peripheral blood mononuclear cells (PBMCs), sampled before the second cycle of nivolumab. This sequence originates from a human donor with classical Hodgkin lymphoma. The V and J genes are TRBV19 and TRBJ2-3; D possibly corresponds to TRBD1 (6 bases). The chain's CDR3 is CASSRTVLRPTDTQYF. The CDR3 nucleotides read TGTGCCAGTAGCAGGACAGTGCTGAGACCCACAGATACGCAGTATTTT. Complete variable domain (other parts from reference TRBV19 and TRBJ2-3): DGGITQSPKYLFRKEGQNVTLSCEQNLNHDAMYWYRQDPGQGLRLIYYSQIVNDFQKGDIAEGYSVSREKKESFPLTVTSAQKNPTAFYLCASSRTVLRPTDTQYFGPGTRLTVL.